What follows is one T cell receptor (beta chain) and its context. Its antigen is not identified. The data were obtained in a study of follicular helper T cells after annual influenza vaccination. Study-wide background: For some subjects, blood spans the 2013-2014, 2014-2015 and 2015-2016 annual vaccinations. Study conclusions and caveats: Plasmablast frequency change correlated with clonality change in ICOS+CD38+ cTfh.

The CDR3 contains 14 residues. The junction had 10 bases not matched to a gene; V was cut back by 4 bases and J by 5 bases. Germline V gene data show CDR1 as GTSNPN and CDR2 as SVGIG (reference sequence). The time point was: 2013-2014 season, 7 days after vaccination. Excluded were substance abuse, HIV/AIDS, active cancer, immunomodulatory drugs and active illness. Repertoires were generated with immunoSEQ multiplex PCR, while TCRdb's copy carries only in-frame clones and drops some. The sample contains 9,000 or so clones, over 80% of which appear only once. V is TRBV30 and J is TRBJ2-5; 7 bases agree with TRBD1. This TCR came from an adult who received the influenza vaccine. The specimen comprised CXCR5+ CD38- circulating T follicular helper cells from blood, sampled 7 days after influenza vaccination. Subset in this sample: circulating Tfh, non-naive CD4+CXCR5+PD-1+ (ICOS+CD38+ or ICOS-CD38-). The CDR3 DNA reads TGTGCCTGGAAGACAGGGTTGGGCGTGGAGACCCAGTACTTC. The encoded protein is CAWKTGLGVETQYF. The complete variable domain, with remaining parts taken from reference TRBV30 and TRBJ2-5, reads SQTIHQWPATLVQPVGSPLSLECTVEGTSNPNLYWYRQAAGRGLQLLFYSVGIGQISSEVPQNLSASRPQDRQFILSSKKLLLSDSGFYLCAWKTGLGVETQYFGPGTRLLVL.